Following are 3 T cell receptor beta chains from one sample sequenced in a study of T cell responses to AZD1222 COVID-19 vaccine. The table came from immunoSEQ multiplex PCR; TCRdb's copy has only in-frame clones and leaves some out. Here the sample spans around 80,000 clones, around nine tenths being singletons. Sequencing was performed on peripheral blood, taken on day 0 of AZD1222 vaccination. These receptors originate from an adult in good health.

The V and J genes are TRBV2 and TRBJ1-1; unclear D gene. V lost 1 base and J lost 8, with 11 bases in between. Germline values: CDR1 SNHLY, CDR2 FYNNEI. The CDR3 contains 13 residues. Here the CDR3 reads CASSEVVGMEAFF. The CDR3 DNA follows: TGTGCCAGCAGTGAAGTGGTGGGGATGGAAGCTTTCTTT.

To note about this clone: Distinct nucleotide sequences in the sample also encode this CDR3. The rearrangement links TRBV29-1 to TRBJ2-7; 10 nucleotides line up with TRBD1. CDR1 and CDR2 (germline): SQVTM, ANQGSEA. The length of the CDR3 is 12 residues. V lost 4 bases, J lost 5 bases, and 2 bases stayed unmatched. CDR3 region: CSVGQGANEQYF. DNA for the CDR3: TGCAGCGTTGGACAGGGGGCGAACGAGCAGTACTTC.

V is TRBV30 and J is TRBJ2-3, with 12 bases matching TRBD2. Germline CDR1 is GTSNPN and CDR2 is SVGIG (reference sequence). V lost 3 bases, J lost 5 bases, and 9 bases stayed unmatched. The CDR3 is made up of 16 amino acids. The CDR3 loop reads CAWSLGLAGGGDTQYF. The CDR3 nucleotides are TGTGCCTGGAGCCTGGGCCTAGCGGGAGGGGGAGATACGCAGTATTTT.